This T cell receptor beta chain was sequenced for a study of blood T cell repertoires in COVID-19. Trimming stripped 0 bases from V and 6 bases from J, with 14 bases between. CDR1 MNHEY and CDR2 SVGAGI come from the germline V gene. The CDR3 runs 15 residues. Libraries were prepared by immunoSEQ multiplex PCR; TCRdb keeps only in-frame clonotypes and omits some of them. Here the sample spans under 250,000 clones, around 89% being singletons. The chain uses TRBV6-5 and TRBJ1-2; TRBD1 is a possible D gene (5 bases). The origin of this receptor is a woman younger than 35 in a cohort exposed to, infected with or recovered from COVID-19 (not recorded which). The sample was PBMCs or T cells enriched from blood (not recorded which). This CDR3 is CASSYSWTLPHGYTF. The CDR3 region has the DNA TGTGCCAGCAGTTACTCGTGGACACTACCTCATGGCTACACCTTC.